This TCR beta chain was found in a study of cytomegalovirus exposure and HLA in healthy donors. Note on this clone: What it binds is unknown.

Primers included in the PCR were 60 Vbeta and 13 Jbeta primers. The protocol was immunoSEQ multiplex PCR, while the TCRdb copy is restricted to in-frame clones and leaves out a portion. This table has some 150,000 clones, about 80% appearing once. The study, taken as a whole, reports: CMV serostatus was the sole immune exposure data available. Roughly uniform depth of sequencing across donors was assumed in presence/absence analyses.

The trim removed 5 bases at V and 2 bases at J, leaving 16 bases unmatched. The V gene's germline CDR1 is MNHEY and CDR2 SMNVEV (reference sequence). The CDR3 covers 18 residues. Sequencing was done on a sample of PBMCs. This chain connects TRBV27 to TRBJ2-5; 8 nucleotides agree with TRBD2. This TCR was sampled from a man aged 25 to 40 in good health and CMV-seropositive. CDR3 amino acids: CASSPRVSSGSQQETQYF. In nucleotides, the CDR3 is TGTGCCAGCAGTCCCCGAGTTTCGAGCGGGAGCCAACAAGAGACCCAGTACTTC.